A single sample is the source of the 23 T cell receptor beta chains below, sequenced in a study of cytomegalovirus exposure and HLA in healthy donors. The PCR contained 60 Vbeta and 13 Jbeta primers. Only in-frame clones appear in the TCRdb table, and some are missing; sequencing was by immunoSEQ multiplex PCR. The sample lists roughly 170,000 clones, roughly 80% occurring once. The sequenced sample was PBMCs. The receptors originated from a boy between 10 and 17 years old in good health and CMV-seronegative.

This clone was counted a single time. CDR3 amino acids: CASSGATGIGYGYTF. CDR3 nucleotide sequence: TGTGCCAGCAGCGGAGCGACAGGGATCGGCTATGGCTACACCTTC. The chain is built from TRBV5-5 and TRBJ1-2, with 7 bases identical to TRBD1. Germline V gene sequence: CDR1 SGHKS, CDR2 YYEKEE (reference sequence). J lost 4 bases, V lost 4 bases, and 10 bases had no gene match. The length of the CDR3 is 15 residues. The full variable domain, with the rest looked up from reference TRBV5-5 and TRBJ1-2, is DAGVTQSPTHLIKTRGQQVTLRCSPISGHKSVSWYQQVLGQGPQFIFQYYEKEERGRGNFPDRFSARQFPNYSSELNVNALLLGDSALYLCASSGATGIGYGYTFGSGTRLTVV.

The genes are TRBV5-1 and TRBJ2-3; TRBD2 agrees at 13 bases. Germline V gene sequence: CDR1 SGHRS, CDR2 YFSETQ. V was pared by 3 bases and J by 3 bases, with 7 bases of the junction left unmatched. The CDR3 extends over 17 amino acids. The CDR3 DNA is TGCGCCAGCAGCTCCTCGACTAGCGGGGGGTTGACAGATACGCAGTATTTT. As protein: CASSSSTSGGLTDTQYF.

V and J are TRBV7-6 and TRBJ2-2; TRBD1 agrees at 12 bases. Germline V gene lookup returns CDR1 SGHVS and CDR2 FNYEAQ. The V and J ends lost 7 bases and 4 bases, in that order; junction bases with no gene match: 19. CDR3 size: 20 residues. CDR3 residues: CASTALSRDRGQAATGELFF. The CDR3 region has the DNA TGTGCCAGCACTGCTCTGAGTCGGGACAGGGGGCAAGCGGCCACCGGGGAGCTGTTTTTT.

The chain couples TRBV13 to TRBJ2-5, with D uncertain. CDR3 length equals 13 residues. CDR1 PRHDT and CDR2 FYEKMQ come from the germline V gene (reference sequence). The V and J ends lost 3 bases and 1 base respectively, with 6 bases between them. The CDR3 nucleotides are TGTGCCAGCAGCTTGGGCATCCAAGAGACCCAGTACTTC. As protein: CASSLGIQETQYF.

The rearrangement links TRBV7-2 to TRBJ2-5, with a possible D match to TRBD1 (6 bases). The germline gives CDR1 SGHTA, CDR2 FQGNSA. Trimming removed 1 base at V and 4 bases at J, with 16 bases between. The CDR3 consists of 16 residues. This chain's CDR3 is CASSLVGGHGVETQYF. DNA of the CDR3: TGTGCCAGCAGCTTAGTTGGGGGCCACGGAGTAGAGACCCAGTACTTC.

The chain uses TRBV30 and TRBJ1-5, with D hard to call. Per germline, CDR1 GTSNPN and CDR2 SVGIG (reference sequence). V was shortened by 0 bases and J by 4 bases, with 16 bases between the two germline ends. The CDR3 has 16 residues. The CDR3 coding sequence is TGTGCCTGGAGTGTACTTCGGAGGGATTCTAATCAGCCCCAGCATTTT. This gives the protein CAWSVLRRDSNQPQHF.

V usage is TRBV11-2 and J usage is TRBJ2-5, with D tentatively TRBD1 (5 bases). Matching the DNA end better, TRBJ2-7 makes the J call doubtful. This CDR3 has 14 residues. Per the germline V gene, CDR1 is SGHAT and CDR2 is FQNNGV. CDR3 amino acids: CASSSYFGQDEQYF. The CDR3 coding sequence is TGTGCCAGCAGCTCGTATTTCGGACAAGACGAGCAGTACTTC.

The chain combines TRBV7-2 with TRBJ2-7; 7 positions match TRBD1. V lost 5 bases to trimming and J lost 5 bases; unmatched junction nucleotides: 9. CDR3 length equals 14 residues. CDR1 and CDR2 (germline): SGHTA, FQGNSA. The CDR3: CASSLRQGQNEQYF. The CDR3 DNA reads as TGTGCCAGCAGCCTCCGACAGGGTCAGAACGAGCAGTACTTC.

The V gene is TRBV7-3, the J gene TRBJ1-1; unclear D gene. The germline CDR1 and CDR2 sequences are SGHTA and FQGTGA. This CDR3 is 15 amino acids long. The germline V and J ends were trimmed by 4 bases and 1 base, with 13 bases remaining between them. The DNA of the CDR3 is TGTGCCAGCAGCTCCCCACTTCGGGGGAACACTGAAGCTTTCTTT. Translated, it gives CASSSPLRGNTEAFF.

The gene calls are TRBV4-3 and TRBJ2-1; 7 nucleotides agree with TRBD1. CDR1 is LGHNA, CDR2 YSLEER, per germline. Trimming took 6 bases from V and 4 from J; bases not matched to a gene: 12. The CDR3 is 16 residues long. The CDR3 DNA reads as TGCGCCAGCAGTCCCATTTTCGGGACAGTATACAATGAGCAGTTCTTC. It specifies CASSPIFGTVYNEQFF.

The V call is TRBV9, the J call TRBJ2-2; TRBD2 agrees at 11 bases. V gave up 3 bases and J gave up 3 bases; unmatched junction bases: 4. The germline gives CDR1 SGDLS, CDR2 YYNGEE. This CDR3 region has 16 residues. The CDR3 region has the DNA TGTGCCAGCAGCGAGGGGACTAGCGGTCACACCGGGGAGCTGTTTTTT. Its translation: CASSEGTSGHTGELFF.

This clone was detected a few times. The V gene is TRBV11-2, the J gene TRBJ2-7, with 8 bases fitting TRBD1. CDR3 length: 15 residues. The V segment lost 5 bases and the J segment 0 bases; nucleotides outside the gene matches: 6. The V gene's germline CDR1 is SGHAT and CDR2 FQNNGV. CDR3 protein: CASSVGQGSSYEQYF. CDR3 bases: TGTGCCAGCAGCGTTGGACAGGGAAGCTCCTACGAGCAGTACTTC.

The chain is built from TRBV7-3 and TRBJ1-5; D is ambiguous. CDR1 is SGHTA and CDR2 is FQGTGA in the germline V gene. V shed 5 bases and J shed 0 bases, with 5 bases lying between them. The CDR3 loop spans 13 amino acids. The CDR3 DNA is TGTGCCAGCAGCCAATCTAGCAATCAGCCCCAGCATTTT. It encodes CASSQSSNQPQHF.

This clone has a handful of counts. This rearrangement joins TRBV29-1 to TRBJ2-1; 10 bases map to TRBD2. Trimming cost V 4 bases and J 4 bases; bases outside gene matches: 4. Looked up from germline, CDR1 is SQVTM and CDR2 is ANQGSEA. The CDR3 totals 14 residues. The CDR3 loop reads CSVVSSGSYNEQFF. The CDR3 coding sequence is TGCAGCGTTGTCTCTAGCGGGAGTTACAATGAGCAGTTCTTC.

The J gene is TRBJ2-5, the V gene TRBV5-4, with a tentative D call TRBD1 (6 bases). The V gene's germline CDR1 is SGHNT and CDR2 YYREEE (reference sequence). V lost 0 bases and J 1 base, leaving 7 bases between the germline ends. The CDR3 has 14 residues. DNA for the CDR3: TGTGCCAGCAGCTTGGGGGACACCCAAGAGACCCAGTACTTC. This encodes CASSLGDTQETQYF.

This sequence joins TRBV12-5 and TRBJ1-3; D remains ambiguous. CDR3 length: 13 amino acids. Per the germline V gene, CDR1 is LGHNT and CDR2 is FRNRAP. V lost 3 bases and J lost 6, with 9 bases in between. DNA of the CDR3: TGTGCTAGTGGTTTCCCCGGAGCAAACACCATATATTTT. Protein product: CASGFPGANTIYF.

The sample holds many counts of this clone. This chain uses TRBV6-1 with TRBJ1-1; 7 bases are shared with TRBD1. Germline V lookup: CDR1 MNHNS, CDR2 SASEGT. The CDR3 contains 15 residues. Trimming took 1 base from V and 5 from J; bases not matched to a gene: 7. CDR3: CASSEGETGMTEAFF. The CDR3, as DNA: TGTGCCAGCAGTGAAGGAGAGACAGGGATGACTGAAGCTTTCTTT.

The V and J genes are TRBV11-2 and TRBJ1-2, with 7 nucleotides matching TRBD1. The CDR3 is 15 amino acids. J was trimmed by 4 bases and V by 6 bases; bases with no gene match: 11. Germline V CDR1 and CDR2: SGHAT, FQNNGV. This CDR3 reads CASRSYRGPAYGYTF. For the CDR3, the DNA is TGTGCCAGCAGGAGTTACAGGGGCCCAGCCTATGGCTACACCTTC.

This clone came up a few times. The chain combines TRBV29-1 with TRBJ2-7; D is unresolved. The V gene lost 5 bases and the J gene lost 0 bases, with 11 bases spanning the gap. Germline V gene lookup returns CDR1 SQVTM and CDR2 ANQGSEA. The CDR3 runs to 13 residues. The CDR3 sequence is CSVRRWSSYEQYF. CDR3 in DNA: TGCAGCGTTCGGAGATGGAGCTCCTACGAGCAGTACTTC.

The rearrangement links TRBV7-2 to TRBJ1-2; 7 nucleotides align to TRBD1. CDR1 and CDR2 (germline): SGHTA, FQGNSA. With V trimmed by 3 bases and J by 4 bases, 8 bases remained unmatched. The CDR3 has 15 amino acids. The CDR3 reads CASSFVAGQTYGYTF. CDR3 sequence (DNA): TGTGCCAGCAGCTTCGTAGCGGGACAGACCTATGGCTACACCTTC.

This clone was seen only once. The chain has TRBV9 and TRBJ2-7; D is perhaps TRBD1 (5 bases). Trimming pared 4 bases from V and 5 bases from J, leaving 13 bases between. CDR3 length equals 13 residues. Germline values: CDR1 SGDLS, CDR2 YYNGEE. CDR3 coding DNA: TGTGCCAGCAGCTCCCCAGGGTATAACGAGCAGTACTTC. Residues: CASSSPGYNEQYF.

This chain connects TRBV7-2 to TRBJ1-2; D call uncertain. Trimming took off 1 base at V and 4 bases at J, with 7 bases between the two ends. Germline V gene sequence: CDR1 SGHTA, CDR2 FQGNSA. The CDR3 runs to 13 residues. DNA for the CDR3: TGTGCCAGCAGCTTAGACAGCTCCTATGGCTACACCTTC. Amino acids: CASSLDSSYGYTF.

V and J are TRBV4-3 and TRBJ2-2; tentatively, D is TRBD2 (5 bases). Trimming left V 2 bases short and J 2 bases short, with 9 bases between. The germline gives CDR1 LGHNA, CDR2 YSLEER. CDR3 length: 15 residues. The CDR3 is CASSQWTGNTGELFF. CDR3 nucleotides: TGCGCCAGCAGCCAATGGACTGGCAACACCGGGGAGCTGTTTTTT.